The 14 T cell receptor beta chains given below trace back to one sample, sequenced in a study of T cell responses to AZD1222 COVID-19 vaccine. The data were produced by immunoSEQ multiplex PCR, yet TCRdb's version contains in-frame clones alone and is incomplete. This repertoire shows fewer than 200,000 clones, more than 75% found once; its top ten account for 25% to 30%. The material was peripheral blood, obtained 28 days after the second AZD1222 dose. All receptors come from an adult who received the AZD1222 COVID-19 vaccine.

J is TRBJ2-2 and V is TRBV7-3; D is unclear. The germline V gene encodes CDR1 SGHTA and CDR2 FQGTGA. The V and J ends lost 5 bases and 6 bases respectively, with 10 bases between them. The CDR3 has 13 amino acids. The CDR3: CASSTDTPGELFF. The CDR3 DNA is TGTGCCAGCAGCACGGATACGCCCGGGGAGCTGTTTTTT.

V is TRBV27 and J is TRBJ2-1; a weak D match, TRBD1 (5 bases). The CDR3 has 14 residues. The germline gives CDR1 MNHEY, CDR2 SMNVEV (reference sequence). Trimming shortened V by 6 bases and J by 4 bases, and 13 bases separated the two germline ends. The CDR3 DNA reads TGTGCCAGCAGGCAAGCAGCAGGGTACAATGAGCAGTTCTTC. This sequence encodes CASRQAAGYNEQFF.

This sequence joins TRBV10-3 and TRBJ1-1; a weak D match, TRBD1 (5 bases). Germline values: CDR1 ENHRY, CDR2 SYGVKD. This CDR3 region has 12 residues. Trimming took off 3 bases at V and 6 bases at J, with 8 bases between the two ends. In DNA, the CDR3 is TGTGCCATCAGTGACCGGGGGGCTGAAGCTTTCTTT. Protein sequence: CAISDRGAEAFF.

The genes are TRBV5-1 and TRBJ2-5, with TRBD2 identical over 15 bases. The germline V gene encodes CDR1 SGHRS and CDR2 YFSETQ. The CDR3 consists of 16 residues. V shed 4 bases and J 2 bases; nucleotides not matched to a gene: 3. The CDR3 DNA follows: TGCGCCAGCAGCCCCGGACTAGCGGGAGGGCAAGAGACCCAGTACTTC. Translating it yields CASSPGLAGGQETQYF.

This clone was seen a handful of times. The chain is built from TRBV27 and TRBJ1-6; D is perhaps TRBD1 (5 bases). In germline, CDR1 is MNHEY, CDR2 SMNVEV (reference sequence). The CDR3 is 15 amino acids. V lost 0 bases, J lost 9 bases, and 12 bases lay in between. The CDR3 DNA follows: TGTGCCAGCAGTTTATCGGGACGTGGGGCTTCACCCCTCCACTTT. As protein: CASSLSGRGASPLHF.

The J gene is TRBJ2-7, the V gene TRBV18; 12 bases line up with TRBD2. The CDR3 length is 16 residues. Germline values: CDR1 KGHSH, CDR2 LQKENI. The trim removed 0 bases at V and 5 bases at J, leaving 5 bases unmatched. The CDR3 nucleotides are TGTGCCAGCTCACCACCAGGAGGACTAGCGGGAAACGAGCAGTACTTC. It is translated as CASSPPGGLAGNEQYF.

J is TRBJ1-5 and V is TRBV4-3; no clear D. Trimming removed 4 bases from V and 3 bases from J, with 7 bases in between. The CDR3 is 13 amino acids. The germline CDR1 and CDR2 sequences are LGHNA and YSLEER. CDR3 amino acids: CASSRQNNQPQHF. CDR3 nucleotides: TGCGCCAGCAGCCGGCAGAACAATCAGCCCCAGCATTTT.

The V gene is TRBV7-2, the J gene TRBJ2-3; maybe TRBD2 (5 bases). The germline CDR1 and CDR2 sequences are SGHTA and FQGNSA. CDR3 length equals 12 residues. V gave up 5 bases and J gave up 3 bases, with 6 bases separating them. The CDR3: CASSRTTDTQYF. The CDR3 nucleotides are TGTGCCAGCAGCCGGACTACAGATACGCAGTATTTT.

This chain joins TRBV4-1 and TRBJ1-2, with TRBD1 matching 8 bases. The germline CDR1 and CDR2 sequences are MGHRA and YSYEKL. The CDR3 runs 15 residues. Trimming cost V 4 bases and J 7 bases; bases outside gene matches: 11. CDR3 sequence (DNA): TGCGCCAGCAGCCTCGGACAGGGAATCCACGGTGGCTACACCTTC. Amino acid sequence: CASSLGQGIHGGYTF.

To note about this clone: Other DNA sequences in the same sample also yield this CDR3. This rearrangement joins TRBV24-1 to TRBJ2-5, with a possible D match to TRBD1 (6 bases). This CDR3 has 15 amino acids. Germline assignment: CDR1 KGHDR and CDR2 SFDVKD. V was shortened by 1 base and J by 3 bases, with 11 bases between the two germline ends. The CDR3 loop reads CATSDFGQGKETQYF. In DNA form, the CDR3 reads TGTGCCACCAGTGATTTTGGGCAGGGGAAAGAGACCCAGTACTTC.

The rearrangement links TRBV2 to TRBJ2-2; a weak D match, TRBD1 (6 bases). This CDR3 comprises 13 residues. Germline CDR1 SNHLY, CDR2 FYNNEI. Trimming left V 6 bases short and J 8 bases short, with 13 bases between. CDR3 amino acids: CASRGSGTGELFF. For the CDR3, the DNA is TGTGCCAGCAGAGGATCCGGGACAGGGGAGCTGTTTTTT. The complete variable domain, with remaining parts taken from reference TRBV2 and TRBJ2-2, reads EPEVTQTPSHQVTQMGQEVILRCVPISNHLYFYWYRQILGQKVEFLVSFYNNEISEKSEIFDDQFSVERPDGSNFTLKIRSTKLEDSAMYFCASRGSGTGELFFGEGSRLTVL.

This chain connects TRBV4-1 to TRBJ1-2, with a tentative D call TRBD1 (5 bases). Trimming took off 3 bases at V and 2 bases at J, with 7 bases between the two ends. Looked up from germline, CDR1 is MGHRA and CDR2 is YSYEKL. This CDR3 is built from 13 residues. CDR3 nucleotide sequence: TGCGCCAGCAGCCAGGGGGGGAACTATGGCTACACCTTC. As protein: CASSQGGNYGYTF.

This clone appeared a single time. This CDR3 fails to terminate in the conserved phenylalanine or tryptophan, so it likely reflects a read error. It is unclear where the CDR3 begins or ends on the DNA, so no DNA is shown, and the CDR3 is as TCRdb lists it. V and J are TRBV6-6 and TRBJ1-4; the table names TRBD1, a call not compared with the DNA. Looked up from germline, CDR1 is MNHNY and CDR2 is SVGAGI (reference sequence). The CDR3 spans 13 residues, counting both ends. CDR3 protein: CASSPGTGAALTL.

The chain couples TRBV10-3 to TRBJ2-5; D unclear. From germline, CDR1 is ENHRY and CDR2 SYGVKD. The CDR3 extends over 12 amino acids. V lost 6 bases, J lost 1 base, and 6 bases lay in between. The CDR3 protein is CAIRGIQETQYF. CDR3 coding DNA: TGTGCCATCAGGGGAATCCAAGAGACCCAGTACTTC.